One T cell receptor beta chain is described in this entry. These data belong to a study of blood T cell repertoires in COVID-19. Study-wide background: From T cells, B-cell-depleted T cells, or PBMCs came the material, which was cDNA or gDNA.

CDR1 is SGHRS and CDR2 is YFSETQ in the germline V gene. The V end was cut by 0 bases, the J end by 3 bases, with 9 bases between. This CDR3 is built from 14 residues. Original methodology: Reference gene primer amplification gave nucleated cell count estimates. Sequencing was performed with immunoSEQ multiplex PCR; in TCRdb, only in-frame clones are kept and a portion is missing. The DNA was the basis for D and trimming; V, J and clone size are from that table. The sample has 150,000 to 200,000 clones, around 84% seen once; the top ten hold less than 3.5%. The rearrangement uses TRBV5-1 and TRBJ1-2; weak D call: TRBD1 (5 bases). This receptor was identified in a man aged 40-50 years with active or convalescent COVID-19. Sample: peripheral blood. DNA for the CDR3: TGCGCCAGCAGCTTGGCCCAGACAGACTATGGCTACACCTTC. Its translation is CASSLAQTDYGYTF.